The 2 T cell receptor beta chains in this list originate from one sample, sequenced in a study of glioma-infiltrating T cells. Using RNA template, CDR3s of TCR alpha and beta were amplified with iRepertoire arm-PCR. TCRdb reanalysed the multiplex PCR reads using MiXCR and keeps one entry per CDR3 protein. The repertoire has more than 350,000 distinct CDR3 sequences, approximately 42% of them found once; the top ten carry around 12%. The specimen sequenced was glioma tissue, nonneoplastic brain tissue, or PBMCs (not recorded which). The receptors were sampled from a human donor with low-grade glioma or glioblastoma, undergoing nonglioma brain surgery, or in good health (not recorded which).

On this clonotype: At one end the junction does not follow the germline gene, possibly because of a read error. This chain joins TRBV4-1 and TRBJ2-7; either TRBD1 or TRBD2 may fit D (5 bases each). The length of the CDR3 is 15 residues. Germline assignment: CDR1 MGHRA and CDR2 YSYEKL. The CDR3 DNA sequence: TGCGCCAGCAGCCAAGATTGGGCAGGGACCTACAAGCAGTACTTC. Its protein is CASSQDWAGTYKQYF.

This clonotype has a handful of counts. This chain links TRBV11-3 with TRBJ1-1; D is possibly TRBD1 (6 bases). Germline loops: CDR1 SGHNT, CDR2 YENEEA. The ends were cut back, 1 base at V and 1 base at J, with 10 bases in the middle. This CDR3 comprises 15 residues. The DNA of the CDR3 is TGTGCCAGCAGCTTAGCGGGGGGCGAGAACACTGAAGCTTTCTTT. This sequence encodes CASSLAGGENTEAFF. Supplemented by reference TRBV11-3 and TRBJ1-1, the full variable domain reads EAGVVQSPRYKIIEKKQPVAFWCNPISGHNTLYWYLQNLGQGPELLIRYENEEAVDDSQLPKDRFSAERLKGVDSTLKIQPAELGDSAVYLCASSLAGGENTEAFFGQGTRLTVV.